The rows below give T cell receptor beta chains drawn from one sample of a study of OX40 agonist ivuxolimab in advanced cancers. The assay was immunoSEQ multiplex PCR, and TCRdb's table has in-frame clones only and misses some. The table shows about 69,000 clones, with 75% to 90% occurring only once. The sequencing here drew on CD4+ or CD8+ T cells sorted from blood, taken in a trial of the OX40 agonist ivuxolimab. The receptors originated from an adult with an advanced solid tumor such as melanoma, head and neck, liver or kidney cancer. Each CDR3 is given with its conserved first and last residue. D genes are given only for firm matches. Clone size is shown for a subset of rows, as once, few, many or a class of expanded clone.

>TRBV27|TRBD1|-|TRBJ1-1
TGTGCCAGCAGCTTAGGACAGGGGTTGAACACTGAAGCTTTCTTT
CASSLGQGLNTEAFF
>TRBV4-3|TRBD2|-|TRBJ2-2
TGCGCCAGCAGCCACCTTAGCGGGAGGAGCACCGGGGAGCTGTTTTTT
CASSHLSGRSTGELFF
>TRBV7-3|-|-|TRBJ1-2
TGTGCCAGCACCTCGCCGGGTAGGAGTTTCGATGGCTACACCTTC
CASTSPGRSFDGYTF
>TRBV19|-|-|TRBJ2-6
TGTGCCAGCGAAAGCTCTGGGGCCAACGTCCTGACTTTC
CASESSGANVLTF
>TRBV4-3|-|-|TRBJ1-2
TGCGCCAGCAGCCAAGAATCCCCGGACAGCCATCTTACTTATGGCTACACCTTC
CASSQESPDSHLTYGYTF
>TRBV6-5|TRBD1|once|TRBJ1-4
TGTGCCAGCAGGGACAGGGGGAATAATGAAAAACTGTTTTTT
CASRDRGNNEKLFF
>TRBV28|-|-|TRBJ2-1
TGTGCCAGCAGCTCAGGAGAACTCATGGTCGGCGGGCGGTTCTACAATGAGCAGTTCTTC
CASSSGELMVGGRFYNEQFF
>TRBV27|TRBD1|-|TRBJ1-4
TGTGCCAGCAGTTTGGCAGGGGGCGTTGAAAAACTGTTTTTT
CASSLAGGVEKLFF
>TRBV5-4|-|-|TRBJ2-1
TGTGCCAGCAGCCCAAATACGATATCTAGCGACTACAATGAGCAGTTCTTC
CASSPNTISSDYNEQFF
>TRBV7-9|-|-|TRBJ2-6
TGTGCCAGCAGCTTAGTGGTCAAAAGCTCTGGGGCCAACGTCCTGACTTTC
CASSLVVKSSGANVLTF
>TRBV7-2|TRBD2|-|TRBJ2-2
TGTGCCAGCAGCTTACTACTAGCGGGAGGTCACACCGGGGAGCTGTTTTTT
CASSLLLAGGHTGELFF
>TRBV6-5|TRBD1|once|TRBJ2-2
TGTGCCAGCAGTGCACAGGGGACGGAGCTGTTTTTT
CASSAQGTELFF
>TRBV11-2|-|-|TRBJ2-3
TGTGCCAGCAGCCTGACAGGATCTAGCTCAGATACGCAGTATTTT
CASSLTGSSSDTQYF
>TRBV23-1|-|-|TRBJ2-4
TGCGCCAGCAGTCACGAGGGGTTGACCAAAAACATTCAGTACTTC
CASSHEGLTKNIQYF
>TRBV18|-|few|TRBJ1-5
TGTGCCAGCTCACCACGTGTCCGGGAACAGTTCAATCAGCCCCAGCATTTT
CASSPRVREQFNQPQHF
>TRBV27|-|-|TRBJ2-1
TGTGCCAGCAGTTCAAATGGGGGTTGGAATGAGCAGTTCTTC
CASSSNGGWNEQFF
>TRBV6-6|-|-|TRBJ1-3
TGTGCCAGCAGTCCAGCGCCCTCTGGAAACACCATATATTTT
CASSPAPSGNTIYF
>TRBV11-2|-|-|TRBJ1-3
TGTGCCAGCAGACGGGTTACCTCTGGAAACACCATATATTTT
CASRRVTSGNTIYF
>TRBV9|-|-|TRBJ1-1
TGTGCCAGCAATCCCACCCCGAACACTGAAGCTTTCTTT
CASNPTPNTEAFF
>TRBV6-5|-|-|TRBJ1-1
TGTGCCAGCAGTCCCATTGACCGGAACACTGAAGCTTTCTTT
CASSPIDRNTEAFF
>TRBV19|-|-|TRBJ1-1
TGTGCCAGCTCGGACAGTGAAGCTTTCTTT
CASSDSEAFF
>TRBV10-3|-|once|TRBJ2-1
TGTGCCATCAGTGAGAAAGAACCCCCAGAAGGCAATGAGCAGTTCTTC
CAISEKEPPEGNEQFF
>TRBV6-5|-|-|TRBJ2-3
TGTGCCAGCAGTTATGGCAGGGTCACAGATACGCAGTATTTT
CASSYGRVTDTQYF
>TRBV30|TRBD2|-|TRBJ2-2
TGTGCCTGGAGGATGCTAGCGGGGGGCACCGGGGAGCTGTTTTTT
CAWRMLAGGTGELFF
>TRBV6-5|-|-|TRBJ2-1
TGTGCCAGCAGCCCGGGACCCACTGGGGAGCAGTTCTTC
CASSPGPTGEQFF
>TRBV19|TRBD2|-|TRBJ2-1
TGTGCCAGTAGCATAGCGGGACGAAATCTTAATGAGCAGTTCTTC
CASSIAGRNLNEQFF
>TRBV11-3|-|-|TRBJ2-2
TGTGCCAGCAGCTTCCCCGGGGCGAACACCGGGGAGCTGTTTTTT
CASSFPGANTGELFF
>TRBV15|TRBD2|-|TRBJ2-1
TGTGCCACCAGCGTAGGACTAGCGGCCTACAATGAGCAGTTCTTC
CATSVGLAAYNEQFF
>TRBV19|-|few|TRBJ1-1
TGTGCCAGTAGTAGTCAAGGGGAAACTGAAGCTTTCTTT
CASSSQGETEAFF
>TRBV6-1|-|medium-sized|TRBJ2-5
TGTGCCAGCAGTGAAGGAGAGGGGGGGCCGGAGACCCAGTACTTC
CASSEGEGGPETQYF
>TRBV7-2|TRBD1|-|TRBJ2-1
TGTGCCAGCAGCTTAAGATTTTTCGGGACAGGGGAAGAGGGTGAGCAGTTCTTC
CASSLRFFGTGEEGEQFF
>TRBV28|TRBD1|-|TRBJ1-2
TGTGCCAGCAGTCTAACCCAGGGACAGGGAGGTGGCTACACCTTC
CASSLTQGQGGGYTF
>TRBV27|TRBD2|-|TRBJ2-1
TGTGCCAGCAGTTTCGGGGGGACCTACAATGAGCAGTTCTTC
CASSFGGTYNEQFF
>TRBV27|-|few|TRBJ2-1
TGTGCCAGCAGTTTCGGGACGGACAATGAGCAGTTCTTC
CASSFGTDNEQFF
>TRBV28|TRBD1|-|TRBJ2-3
TGTGCCAGCAGTTTTTACGGGACAGCCGAAAGCACAGATACGCAGTATTTT
CASSFYGTAESTDTQYF
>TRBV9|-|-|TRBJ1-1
TGTGCCAGCAGCCCCTTTCCCGTGAACACTGAAGCTTTCTTT
CASSPFPVNTEAFF
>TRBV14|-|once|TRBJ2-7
TGTGCCAGCAGCCAAGACCTAACGGACTACGAGCAGTACTTC
CASSQDLTDYEQYF
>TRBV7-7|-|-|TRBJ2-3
TGTGCTAGCAGCTTAAACGGGGGCACAGATACGCAGTATTTT
CASSLNGGTDTQYF
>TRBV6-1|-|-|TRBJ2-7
TGTGCCGTCGGGACAACCCACTACGAGCAGTACTTC
CAVGTTHYEQYF
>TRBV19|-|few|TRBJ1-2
TGTGCCAGTAGTATCGGAGGGGATGGCTACACCTTC
CASSIGGDGYTF
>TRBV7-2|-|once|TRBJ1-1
TGTGCCAGCAGCTTAACTCCTCTTTGGCAGGGGAACACTGAAGCTTTCTTT
CASSLTPLWQGNTEAFF
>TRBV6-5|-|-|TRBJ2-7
TGTGCCAGCAGTTACTCTGGGCCGATCTACGAGCAGTACTTC
CASSYSGPIYEQYF
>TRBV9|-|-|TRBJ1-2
TGTGCCAGCAGCGTCGGGGCAGGGCCTTATGGCTACACCTTC
CASSVGAGPYGYTF
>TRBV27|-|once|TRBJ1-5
TGTGCCAGCAGTTTGTCCGGTTTCAATCAGCCCCAGCATTTT
CASSLSGFNQPQHF
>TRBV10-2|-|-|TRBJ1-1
TGCGCCAGCAGCCCCCGGAGGTTCGACACTGAAGCTTTCTTT
CASSPRRFDTEAFF
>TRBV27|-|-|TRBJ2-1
TGTGCCAGCAGCCCCCTCAACAATGAGCAGTTCTTC
CASSPLNNEQFF
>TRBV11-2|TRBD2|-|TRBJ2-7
TGTGCCAGCAACTCCTTAGCGGGAGCCCACGAGCAGTACTTC
CASNSLAGAHEQYF
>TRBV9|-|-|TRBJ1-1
TGTGCCAGCAGCGCCCTGGACAGTTTCACTGAAGCTTTCTTT
CASSALDSFTEAFF
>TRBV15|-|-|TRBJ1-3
TGTGCCACCAGCAGAGACCATCTAAGCCCTGGAAACACCATATATTTT
CATSRDHLSPGNTIYF
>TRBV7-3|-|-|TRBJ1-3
TGTGCCAGCAGCCTAGACAGTGGAAACACCATATATTTT
CASSLDSGNTIYF
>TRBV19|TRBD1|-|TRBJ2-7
TGTGCCAGCGCTACACGGGGTCAGGGGGCTTTGTACGAGCAGTACTTC
CASATRGQGALYEQYF
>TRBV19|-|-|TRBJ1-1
TGTGCCAGTACCATGGGAGGTTGGAACACTGAAGCTTTCTTT
CASTMGGWNTEAFF
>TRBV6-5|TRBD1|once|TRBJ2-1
TGTGCCACCGCCTTTGGGCAGGGGGACAATGAGCAGTTCTTC
CATAFGQGDNEQFF